This T cell receptor beta chain comes out of a study of blood T cells in healthy people across ages. Whole-study results and caveats: Expanded clonotype shifts may have been confounded, as the donors had an unknown CMV status. Older age coincided with a roughly linear decline in TCR beta diversity per million T cells.

With a J-beta primer mix and a sample-barcoded 5' primer, a second PCR ran 7 to 11 cycles. The authors tagged each cDNA molecule using a template-switch adaptor with 12 random nucleotides. Sequencing yielded, for each sample, at least 3 million paired-end reads carrying CDR3. In TCRdb, the 5' RACE reads were re-called with MiXCR into one record per CDR3 protein. The table shows over 700,000 distinct CDR3 sequences, with about 53% occurring only once. The V and J ends lost 6 bases and 3 bases, in that order; junction bases with no gene match: 7. CDR1 DFQATT and CDR2 SNEGSKA come from the germline V gene (reference sequence). The CDR3 loop spans 14 amino acids. In regard to this clonotype: Its target is not known.

Sequenced material: blood. J is TRBJ2-1 and V is TRBV20-1, with 8 positions matching TRBD2. This sequence originates from an older man in good health. CDR3 loop: CSAGVSGSYNEQFF. DNA for the CDR3: TGCAGTGCAGGTGTAAGCGGGAGCTACAATGAGCAGTTCTTC.